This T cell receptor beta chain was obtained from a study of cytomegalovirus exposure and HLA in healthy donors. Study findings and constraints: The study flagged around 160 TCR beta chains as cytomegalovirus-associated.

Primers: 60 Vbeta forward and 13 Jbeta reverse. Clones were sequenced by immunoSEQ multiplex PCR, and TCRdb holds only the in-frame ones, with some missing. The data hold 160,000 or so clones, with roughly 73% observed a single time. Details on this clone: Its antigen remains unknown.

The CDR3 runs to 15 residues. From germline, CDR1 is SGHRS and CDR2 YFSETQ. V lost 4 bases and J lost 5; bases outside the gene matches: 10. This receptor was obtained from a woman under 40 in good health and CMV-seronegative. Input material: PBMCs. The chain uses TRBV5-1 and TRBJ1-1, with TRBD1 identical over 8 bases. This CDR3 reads CASSLGSGGGTEAFF. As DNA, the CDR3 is TGCGCCAGCAGCCTGGGTTCAGGGGGCGGAACTGAAGCTTTCTTT.